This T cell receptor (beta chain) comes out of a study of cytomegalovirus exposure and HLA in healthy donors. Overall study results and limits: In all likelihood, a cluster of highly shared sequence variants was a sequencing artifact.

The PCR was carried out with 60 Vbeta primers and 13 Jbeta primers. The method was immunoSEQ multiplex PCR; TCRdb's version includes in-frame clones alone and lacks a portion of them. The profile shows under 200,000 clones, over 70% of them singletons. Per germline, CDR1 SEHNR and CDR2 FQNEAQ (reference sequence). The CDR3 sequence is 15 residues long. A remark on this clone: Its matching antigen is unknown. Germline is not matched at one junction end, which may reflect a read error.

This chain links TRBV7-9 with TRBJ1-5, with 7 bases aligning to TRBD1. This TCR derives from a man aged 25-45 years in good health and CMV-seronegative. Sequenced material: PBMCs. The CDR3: CSSSLDTTGNQPQHF. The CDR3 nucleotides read TGTTCCAGCAGCTTAGACACGACAGGGAATCAGCCCCAGCATTTT.